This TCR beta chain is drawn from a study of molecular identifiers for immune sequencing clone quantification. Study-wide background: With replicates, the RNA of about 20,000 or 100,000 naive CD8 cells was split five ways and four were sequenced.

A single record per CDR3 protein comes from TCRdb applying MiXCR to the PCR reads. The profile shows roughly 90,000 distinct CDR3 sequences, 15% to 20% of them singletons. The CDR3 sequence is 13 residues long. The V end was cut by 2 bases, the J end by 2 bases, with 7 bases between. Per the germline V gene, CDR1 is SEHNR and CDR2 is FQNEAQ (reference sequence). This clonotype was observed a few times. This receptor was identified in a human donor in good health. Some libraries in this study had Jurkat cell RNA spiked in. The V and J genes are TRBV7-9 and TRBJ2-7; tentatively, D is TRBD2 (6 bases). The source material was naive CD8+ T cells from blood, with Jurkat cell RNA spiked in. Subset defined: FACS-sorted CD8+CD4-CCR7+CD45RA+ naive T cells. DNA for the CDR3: TGTGCCAGCAGCTTACCGGGGGCCTACGAGCAGTACTTC. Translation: CASSLPGAYEQYF.